The source of this T cell receptor beta chain is a study of T cells in Graves' hyperthyroidism and ophthalmopathy. RNA transcripts gave rise to amplified TCR beta CDR3 regions. HTBI primers were used for first-round RT-PCR of the TCR CDR3. From the multiplex PCR reads, TCRdb called clonotypes with MiXCR, one entry per CDR3 protein. The repertoire holds hundreds of thousands of distinct CDR3 sequences, with around 22% as singletons. This clonotype was recorded many times. V shed 5 bases and J 7 bases; nucleotides not matched to a gene: 4. Germline V gene lookup returns CDR1 SGHTA and CDR2 FQGNSA. CDR3 length: 12 amino acids.

The V call is TRBV7-2, the J call TRBJ1-1, with 7 bases fitting TRBD1. Sequences were obtained from blood. This receptor was taken from a woman in her 30s with Graves' ophthalmopathy. CDR3 coding DNA: TGTGCCAGCAGCAAGGACAGGCTTGAAGCTTTCTTT. This translates into CASSKDRLEAFF.